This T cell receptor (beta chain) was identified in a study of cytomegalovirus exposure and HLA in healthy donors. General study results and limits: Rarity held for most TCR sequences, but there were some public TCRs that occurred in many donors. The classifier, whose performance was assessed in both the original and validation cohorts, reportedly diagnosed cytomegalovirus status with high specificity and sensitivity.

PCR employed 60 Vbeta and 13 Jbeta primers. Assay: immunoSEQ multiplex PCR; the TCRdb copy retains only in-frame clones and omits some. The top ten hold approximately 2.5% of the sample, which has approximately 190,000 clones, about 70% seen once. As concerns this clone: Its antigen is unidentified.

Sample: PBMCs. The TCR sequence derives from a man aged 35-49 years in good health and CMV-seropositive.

The CDR3 loop reads CASSLGVAGGTEAFF. The CDR3 DNA is TGCGCCAGCAGCTTGGGGGTGGCAGGGGGCACTGAAGCTTTCTTT. V gene TRBV5-1 combines with J gene TRBJ1-1; 7 bases match TRBD1. The ends lost 0 bases at V and 4 bases at J; junction bases unmatched: 6. The germline V gene encodes CDR1 SGHRS and CDR2 YFSETQ. The CDR3 spans 15 residues.